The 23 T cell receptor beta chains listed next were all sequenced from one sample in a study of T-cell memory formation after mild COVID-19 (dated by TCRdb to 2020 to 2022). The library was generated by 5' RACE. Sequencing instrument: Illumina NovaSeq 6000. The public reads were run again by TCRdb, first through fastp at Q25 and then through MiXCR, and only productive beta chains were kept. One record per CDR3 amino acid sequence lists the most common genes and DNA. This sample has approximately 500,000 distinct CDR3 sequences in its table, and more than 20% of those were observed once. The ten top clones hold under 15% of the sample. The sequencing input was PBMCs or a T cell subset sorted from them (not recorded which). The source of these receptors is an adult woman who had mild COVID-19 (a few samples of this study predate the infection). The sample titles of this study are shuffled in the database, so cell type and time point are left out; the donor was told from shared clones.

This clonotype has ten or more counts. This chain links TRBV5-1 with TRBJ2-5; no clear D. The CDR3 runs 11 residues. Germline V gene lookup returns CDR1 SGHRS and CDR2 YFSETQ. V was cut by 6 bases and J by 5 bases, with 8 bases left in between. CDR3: CASTQRETQYF. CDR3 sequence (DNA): TGCGCCAGCACCCAGAGGGAGACCCAGTACTTC.

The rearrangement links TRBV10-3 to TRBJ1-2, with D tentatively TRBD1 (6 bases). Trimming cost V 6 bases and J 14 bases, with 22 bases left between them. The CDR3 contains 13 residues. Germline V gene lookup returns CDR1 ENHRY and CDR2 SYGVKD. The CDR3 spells CAIRKDRNTVPTF. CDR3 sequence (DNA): TGTGCCATCAGGAAGGACAGAAACACCGTACCTACCTTC.

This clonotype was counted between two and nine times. The CDR3 spells CASSQRDGTDTQYF. CDR3 bases: TGTGCCAGCAGTCAGCGAGACGGCACAGATACGCAGTATTTT. The V call is TRBV12-3 or TRBV12-4, the J call TRBJ2-3; no firm D call. There are 14 residues in the CDR3. V was pared by 5 bases and J by 1 base, with 10 bases between.

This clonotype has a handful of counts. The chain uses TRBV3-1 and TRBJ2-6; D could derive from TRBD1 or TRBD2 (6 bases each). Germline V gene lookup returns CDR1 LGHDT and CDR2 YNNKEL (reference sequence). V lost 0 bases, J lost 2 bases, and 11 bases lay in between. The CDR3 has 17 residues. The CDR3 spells CASSQDQRGAGANVLTF. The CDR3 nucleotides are TGTGCCAGCAGCCAAGATCAGAGGGGGGCTGGGGCCAACGTCCTGACTTTC.

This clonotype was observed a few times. CDR3 DNA sequence: TGCGCCAGCAGCTTGGACGGGAGTGGGGCCAACGTCCTGACTTTC. This codes for CASSLDGSGANVLTF. V is TRBV5-1 and J is TRBJ2-6, with D maybe TRBD2 (6 bases). V lost 0 bases and J 3 bases, leaving 7 bases between the germline ends. The CDR3 length is 15 residues. Germline CDR1 SGHRS, CDR2 YFSETQ.

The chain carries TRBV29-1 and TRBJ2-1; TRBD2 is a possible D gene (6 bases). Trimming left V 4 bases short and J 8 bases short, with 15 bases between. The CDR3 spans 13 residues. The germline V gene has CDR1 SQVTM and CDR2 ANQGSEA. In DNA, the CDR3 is TGCAGCGTTGGCGGCGGGACGGGGGATGAGCAGTTCTTC. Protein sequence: CSVGGGTGDEQFF.

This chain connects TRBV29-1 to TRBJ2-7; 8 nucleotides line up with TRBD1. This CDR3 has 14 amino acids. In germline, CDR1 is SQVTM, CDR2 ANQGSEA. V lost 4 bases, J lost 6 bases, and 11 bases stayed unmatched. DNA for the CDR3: TGCAGCGTTGTTCCCATGACAGGGGTAGCCGAGCAGTACTTC. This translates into CSVVPMTGVAEQYF.

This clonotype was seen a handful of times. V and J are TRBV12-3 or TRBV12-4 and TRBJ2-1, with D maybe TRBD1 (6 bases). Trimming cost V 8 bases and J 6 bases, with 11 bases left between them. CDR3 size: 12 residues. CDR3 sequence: CASGRTANEQFF. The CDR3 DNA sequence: TGTGCCAGCGGAAGGACAGCCAATGAGCAGTTCTTC.

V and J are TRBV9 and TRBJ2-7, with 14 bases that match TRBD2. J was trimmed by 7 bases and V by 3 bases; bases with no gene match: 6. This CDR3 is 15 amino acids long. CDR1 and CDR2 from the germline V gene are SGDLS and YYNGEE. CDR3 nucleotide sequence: TGTGCCAGCAGCGGGAAGGGACTAGCGGGAGTTGAGCAGTACTTC. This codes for CASSGKGLAGVEQYF. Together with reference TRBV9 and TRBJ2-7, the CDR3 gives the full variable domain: DSGVTQTPKHLITATGQRVTLRCSPRSGDLSVYWYQQSLDQGLQFLIQYYNGEERAKGNILERFSAQQFPDLHSELNLSSLELGDSALYFCASSGKGLAGVEQYFGPGTRLTVT.

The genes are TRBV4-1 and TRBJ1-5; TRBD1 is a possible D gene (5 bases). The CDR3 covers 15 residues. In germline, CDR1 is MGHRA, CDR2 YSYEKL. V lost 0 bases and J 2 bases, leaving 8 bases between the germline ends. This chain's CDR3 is CASSQDATGNQPQHF. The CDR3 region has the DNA TGCGCCAGCAGCCAAGATGCGACAGGCAATCAGCCCCAGCATTTT.

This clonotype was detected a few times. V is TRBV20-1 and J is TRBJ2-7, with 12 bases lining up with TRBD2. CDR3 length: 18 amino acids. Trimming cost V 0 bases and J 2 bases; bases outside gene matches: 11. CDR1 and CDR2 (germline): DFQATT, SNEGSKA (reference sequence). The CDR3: CSARDLRLAGGPAYEQYF. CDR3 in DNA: TGCAGTGCTAGAGATCTGCGCCTAGCGGGAGGGCCAGCCTACGAGCAGTACTTC.

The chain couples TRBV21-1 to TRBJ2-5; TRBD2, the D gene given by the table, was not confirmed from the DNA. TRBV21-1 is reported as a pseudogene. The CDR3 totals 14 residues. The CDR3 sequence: CASSKEGKQETQYF. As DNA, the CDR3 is TGTGCCAGCAGCAAAGAGGGCAAGCAAGAGACCCAGTACTTC.

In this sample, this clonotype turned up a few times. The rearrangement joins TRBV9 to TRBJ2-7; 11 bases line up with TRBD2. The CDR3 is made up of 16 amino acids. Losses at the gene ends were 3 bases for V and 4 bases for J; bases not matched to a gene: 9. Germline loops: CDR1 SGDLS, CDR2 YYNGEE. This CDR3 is CASSEIAGGPPYEQYF. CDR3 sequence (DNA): TGTGCCAGCAGCGAGATAGCGGGAGGGCCCCCTTACGAGCAGTACTTC.

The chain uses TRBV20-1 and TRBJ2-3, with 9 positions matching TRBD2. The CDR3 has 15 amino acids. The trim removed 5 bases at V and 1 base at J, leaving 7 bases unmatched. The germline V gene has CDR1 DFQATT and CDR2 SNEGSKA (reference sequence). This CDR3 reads CSAGDSGGGTDTQYF. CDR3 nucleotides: TGCAGTGCTGGGGATAGCGGGGGCGGCACAGATACGCAGTATTTT.

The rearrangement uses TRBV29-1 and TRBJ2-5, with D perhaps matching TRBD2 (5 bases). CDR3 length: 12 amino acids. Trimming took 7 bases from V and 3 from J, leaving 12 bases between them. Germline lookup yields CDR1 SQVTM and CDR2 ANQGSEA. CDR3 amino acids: CSAMTIKETQYF. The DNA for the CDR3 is TGCAGCGCCATGACTATAAAAGAGACCCAGTACTTC.

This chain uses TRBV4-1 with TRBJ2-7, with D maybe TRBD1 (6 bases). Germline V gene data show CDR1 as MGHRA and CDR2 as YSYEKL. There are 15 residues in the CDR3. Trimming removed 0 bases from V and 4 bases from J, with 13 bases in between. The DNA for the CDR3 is TGCGCCAGCAGCCAAGAACAGGGCTTAGGGTACGAGCAGTACTTC. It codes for CASSQEQGLGYEQYF.

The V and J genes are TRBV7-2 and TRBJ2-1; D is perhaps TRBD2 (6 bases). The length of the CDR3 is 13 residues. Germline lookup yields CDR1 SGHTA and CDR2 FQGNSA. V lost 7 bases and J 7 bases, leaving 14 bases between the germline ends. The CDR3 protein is CASKVGGPNEQFF. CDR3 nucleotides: TGTGCCAGCAAGGTTGGAGGGCCGAATGAGCAGTTCTTC.

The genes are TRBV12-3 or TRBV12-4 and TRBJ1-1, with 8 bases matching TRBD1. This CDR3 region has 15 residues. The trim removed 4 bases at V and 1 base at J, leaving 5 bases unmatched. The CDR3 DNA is TGTGCCAGCAGTTCACGGACAGGGTGGAACACTGAAGCTTTCTTT. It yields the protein CASSSRTGWNTEAFF.

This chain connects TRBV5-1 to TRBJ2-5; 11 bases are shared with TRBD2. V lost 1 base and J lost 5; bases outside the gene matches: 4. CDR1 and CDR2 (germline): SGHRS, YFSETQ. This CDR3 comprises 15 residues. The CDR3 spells CASSLIGTSGETQYF. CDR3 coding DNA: TGCGCCAGCAGCTTGATCGGGACTAGCGGTGAGACCCAGTACTTC.

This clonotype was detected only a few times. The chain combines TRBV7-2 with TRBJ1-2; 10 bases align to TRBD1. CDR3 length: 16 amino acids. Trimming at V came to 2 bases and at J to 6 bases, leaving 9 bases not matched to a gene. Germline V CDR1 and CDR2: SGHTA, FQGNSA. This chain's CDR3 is CASSLSRGTGEDGYTF. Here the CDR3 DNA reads TGTGCCAGCAGCTTATCCAGGGGGACAGGGGAAGATGGCTACACCTTC.

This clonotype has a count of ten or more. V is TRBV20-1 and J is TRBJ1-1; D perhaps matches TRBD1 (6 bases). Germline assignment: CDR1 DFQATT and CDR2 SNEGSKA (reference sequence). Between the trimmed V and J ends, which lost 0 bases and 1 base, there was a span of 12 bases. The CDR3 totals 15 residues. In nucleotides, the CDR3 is TGCAGTGCTAGAGATGCGACCAGGGGGAACACTGAAGCTTTCTTT. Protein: CSARDATRGNTEAFF.

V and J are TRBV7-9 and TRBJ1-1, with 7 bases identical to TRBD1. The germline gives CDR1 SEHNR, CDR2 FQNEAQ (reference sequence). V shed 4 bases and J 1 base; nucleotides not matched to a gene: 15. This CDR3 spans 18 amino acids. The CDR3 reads CASSSSQNRGGPNTEAFF. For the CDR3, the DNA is TGTGCCAGCAGCTCCTCTCAGAACAGGGGAGGTCCGAACACTGAAGCTTTCTTT.

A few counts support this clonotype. The CDR3 sequence: CSVADSEAFF. CDR3 DNA sequence: TGCAGCGTCGCCGACTCTGAAGCTTTCTTT. J is TRBJ1-1 and V is TRBV29-1, with unresolved D. The CDR3 contains 10 residues. CDR1 is SQVTM, CDR2 ANQGSEA, per germline. V gave up 6 bases and J gave up 6 bases, with 8 bases separating them.